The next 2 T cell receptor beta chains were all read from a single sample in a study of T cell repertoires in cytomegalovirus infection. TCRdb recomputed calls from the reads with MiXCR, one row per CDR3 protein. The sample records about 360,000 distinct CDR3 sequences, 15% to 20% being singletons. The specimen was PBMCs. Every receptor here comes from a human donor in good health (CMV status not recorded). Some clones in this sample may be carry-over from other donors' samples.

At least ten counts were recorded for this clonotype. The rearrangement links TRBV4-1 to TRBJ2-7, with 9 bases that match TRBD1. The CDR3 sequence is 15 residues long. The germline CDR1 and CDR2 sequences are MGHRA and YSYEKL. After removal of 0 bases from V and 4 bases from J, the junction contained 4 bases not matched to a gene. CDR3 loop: CASSQDKGTGYEQYF. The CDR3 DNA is TGCGCCAGCAGCCAAGATAAAGGGACAGGGTACGAGCAGTACTTC.

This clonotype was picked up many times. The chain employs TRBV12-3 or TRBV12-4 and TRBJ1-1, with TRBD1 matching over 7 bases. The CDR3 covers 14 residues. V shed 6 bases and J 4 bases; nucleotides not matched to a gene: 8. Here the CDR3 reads CASRPTQGSTEAFF. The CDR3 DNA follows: TGTGCCAGCAGACCCACACAGGGGAGCACTGAAGCTTTCTTT.